The next 16 T cell receptor beta chains were all read from a single sample in a study of early T cells in non-severe SARS-CoV-2 infection. TCRdb reanalysed the 5' RACE reads using MiXCR and keeps one entry per CDR3 protein. The sample contains tens of thousands of distinct CDR3 sequences, roughly 6% of which appear only once. The sequencing input was whole blood. These receptors came from an adult who was a healthcare worker with PCR-confirmed SARS-CoV-2 infection or an uninfected control (not recorded which).

The rearrangement joins TRBV7-2 to TRBJ2-2; 8 nucleotides match TRBD2. V was clipped by 6 bases and J by 5 bases; unmatched bases: 5. Per the germline V gene, CDR1 is SGHTA and CDR2 is FQGNSA. The CDR3 is made up of 14 amino acids. The CDR3 DNA follows: TGTGCCAGCAGACTAGCGGTCATTACCGGGGAGCTGTTTTTT. Translated, it gives CASRLAVITGELFF.

This clonotype has a handful of counts. The chain carries TRBV30 and TRBJ1-5, with D unresolved. The CDR3 is 14 residues long. Germline CDR1 reads GTSNPN; CDR2 reads SVGIG (reference sequence). The V and J ends lost 0 bases and 7 bases respectively, with 13 bases between them. The DNA for the CDR3 is TGTGCCTGGAGTGTTTCGGGTAGAGGGCAGCCCCAGCATTTT. Translated, it gives CAWSVSGRGQPQHF. The variable domain in full, completed from reference TRBV30 and TRBJ1-5, reads SQTIHQWPATLVQPVGSPLSLECTVEGTSNPNLYWYRQAAGRGLQLLFYSVGIGQISSEVPQNLSASRPQDRQFILSSKKLLLSDSGFYLCAWSVSGRGQPQHFGDGTRLSIL.

This clonotype has a count of ten or more. The chain combines TRBV18 with TRBJ1-1; 8 nucleotides line up with TRBD1. The CDR3 contains 16 residues. Germline values: CDR1 KGHSH, CDR2 LQKENI. After removal of 2 bases from V and 6 bases from J, the junction contained 11 bases not matched to a gene. The CDR3 spells CASSPSGQGGRAEAFF. The CDR3 nucleotides read TGTGCCAGCTCACCATCAGGACAGGGAGGCCGGGCTGAAGCTTTCTTT.

The table lists this clonotype with many counts. This chain uses TRBV6-1 with TRBJ2-2; 7 nucleotides line up with TRBD1. Germline loops: CDR1 MNHNS, CDR2 SASEGT. CDR3 length: 14 residues. The J segment lost 4 bases and the V segment lost 5 bases, leaving 4 bases of the junction unmatched. CDR3 in amino acids: CASSQGDGTGELFF. DNA of the CDR3: TGTGCCAGCAGTCAGGGGGATGGCACCGGGGAGCTGTTTTTT.

The chain is built from TRBV19 and TRBJ1-5; no clear D gene. V gave up 7 bases and J gave up 4 bases, with 11 bases separating them. CDR3 length equals 13 residues. The germline V gene has CDR1 LNHDA and CDR2 SQIVND (reference sequence). As DNA, the CDR3 is TGTGCCAGTAATGAGGGAACAAATCAGCCCCAGCATTTT. The encoded protein is CASNEGTNQPQHF. Looking up the rest from reference TRBV19 and TRBJ1-5 gives the full variable domain: DGGITQSPKYLFRKEGQNVTLSCEQNLNHDAMYWYRQDPGQGLRLIYYSQIVNDFQKGDIAEGYSVSREKKESFPLTVTSAQKNPTAFYLCASNEGTNQPQHFGDGTRLSIL.

This clonotype was counted at least ten times. The V and J genes are TRBV12-3 or TRBV12-4 and TRBJ1-2; D gene unclear. Deletions cut 3 bases from V and 4 bases from J, with 6 bases between. The CDR3 sequence is 12 residues long. The CDR3 protein is CASSFGLYGYTF. CDR3 bases: TGTGCCAGCAGTTTCGGGCTCTATGGCTACACCTTC.

In this sample, this clonotype is hyperexpanded. The genes are TRBV7-8 and TRBJ2-5; TRBD2 matches at 14 bases. Germline CDR1 reads SGHVS; CDR2 reads FQNEAQ. There are 19 residues in the CDR3. V was clipped by 1 base and J by 0 bases; unmatched bases: 7. The CDR3, as DNA: TGTGCCAGCAGCTTAGTTGGGACTAGCGGGGGCCAGTACCAAGAGACCCAGTACTTC. Residues: CASSLVGTSGGQYQETQYF. The full variable domain, completed using reference TRBV7-8 and TRBJ2-5, is GAGVSQSPRYKVAKRGQDVALRCDPISGHVSLFWYQQALGQGPEFLTYFQNEAQLDKSGLPSDRFFAERPEGSVSTLKIQRTQQEDSAVYLCASSLVGTSGGQYQETQYFGPGTRLLVL.

This clonotype showed up many times. The chain combines TRBV11-2 with TRBJ2-1; TRBD1 agrees at 8 bases. J lost 12 bases, V lost 5 bases, and 9 bases had no gene match. The CDR3 has 13 amino acids. CDR1 is SGHAT, CDR2 FQNNGV, per germline. The CDR3, as DNA: TGTGCCAGCAGCCCCAACGCCGGACAGGGGCAGTTCTTC. It specifies CASSPNAGQGQFF. Full variable domain (missing parts from reference TRBV11-2 and TRBJ2-1): EAGVAQSPRYKIIEKRQSVAFWCNPISGHATLYWYQQILGQGPKLLIQFQNNGVVDDSQLPKDRFSAERLKGVDSTLKIQPAKLEDSAVYLCASSPNAGQGQFFGPGTRLTVL.

In DNA form, the CDR3 reads TGCAGTGCTAGCGTAAGCTCCTACAATGAGCAGTTCTTC. It is translated as CSASVSSYNEQFF. The chain couples TRBV20-1 to TRBJ2-1; no clear D. Trimming cost V 3 bases and J 0 bases, with 6 bases left between them. Per germline, CDR1 DFQATT and CDR2 SNEGSKA (reference sequence). CDR3 length equals 13 residues.

There are a few counts of this clonotype. The rearrangement joins TRBV30 to TRBJ1-4; 7 bases are shared with TRBD1. The junction had 7 bases not matched to a gene; V was cut back by 2 bases and J by 7 bases. The CDR3 covers 14 residues. Germline lookup yields CDR1 GTSNPN and CDR2 SVGIG (reference sequence). The CDR3 DNA is TGTGCCTGGAGTTTGACAGGGAAAGGTGAAAAACTGTTTTTT. Encoded protein: CAWSLTGKGEKLFF.

The chain links TRBV6-5 to TRBJ2-7; no clear D gene. V shed 5 bases and J shed 6 bases, with 26 bases lying between them. Germline V CDR1 and CDR2: MNHEY, SVGAGI. The CDR3 is 17 amino acids. The chain's CDR3 is CASSPARLPTSSGEQYF. The CDR3 DNA is TGTGCCAGCAGTCCCGCCAGGCTCCCTACCTCGTCCGGCGAGCAGTACTTC.

The rearrangement joins TRBV6-1 to TRBJ1-5; possible D gene TRBD1, 6 bases. CDR1 MNHNS and CDR2 SASEGT come from the germline V gene. There are 15 residues in the CDR3. V was trimmed by 4 bases and J by 1 base, leaving 11 bases between them. In DNA, the CDR3 is TGTGCCAGCAGTGTCTCAGGGGCGAGCAATCAGCCCCAGCATTTT. Translation: CASSVSGASNQPQHF.

This clonotype was recorded at least ten times. The rearrangement joins TRBV7-2 to TRBJ2-4, with TRBD1 matching 7 bases. J lost 6 bases, V lost 0 bases, and 2 bases had no gene match. CDR1 SGHTA and CDR2 FQGNSA come from the germline V gene. The CDR3 is 14 amino acids. The CDR3, as DNA: TGTGCCAGCAGCTTAGCAGGGGGCCGAAACATTCAGTACTTC. Translation: CASSLAGGRNIQYF.

The chain is built from TRBV6-5 and TRBJ2-1, with D possibly being TRBD1 or TRBD2 (5 bases each). The CDR3 is 15 residues long. V was shortened by 6 bases and J by 5 bases, with 17 bases between the two germline ends. Per germline, CDR1 MNHEY and CDR2 SVGAGI. CDR3 loop: CASRRGAPVNNEQFF. Written as DNA, the CDR3 is TGTGCCAGCAGACGAGGGGCTCCCGTCAACAATGAGCAGTTCTTC.

This clonotype was found many times. V is TRBV12-3 or TRBV12-4 and J is TRBJ2-1; no definite D call. This CDR3 contains 13 residues. V was cut by 6 bases and J by 10 bases, with 16 bases left in between. As DNA, the CDR3 is TGTGCCAGCAGCGAAAGACCCCTCGTAGAGCAGTTCTTC. Protein sequence: CASSERPLVEQFF.

Ten or more counts support this clonotype. J is TRBJ2-6 and V is TRBV10-2; D is unclear. The CDR3 covers 14 residues. Germline V lookup: CDR1 WSHSY, CDR2 SAAADI. Trimming shortened V by 3 bases and J by 1 base, and 4 bases separated the two germline ends. The CDR3 spells CASSDGSGANVLTF. CDR3 coding DNA: TGCGCCAGCAGTGACGGGTCTGGGGCCAACGTCCTGACTTTC.